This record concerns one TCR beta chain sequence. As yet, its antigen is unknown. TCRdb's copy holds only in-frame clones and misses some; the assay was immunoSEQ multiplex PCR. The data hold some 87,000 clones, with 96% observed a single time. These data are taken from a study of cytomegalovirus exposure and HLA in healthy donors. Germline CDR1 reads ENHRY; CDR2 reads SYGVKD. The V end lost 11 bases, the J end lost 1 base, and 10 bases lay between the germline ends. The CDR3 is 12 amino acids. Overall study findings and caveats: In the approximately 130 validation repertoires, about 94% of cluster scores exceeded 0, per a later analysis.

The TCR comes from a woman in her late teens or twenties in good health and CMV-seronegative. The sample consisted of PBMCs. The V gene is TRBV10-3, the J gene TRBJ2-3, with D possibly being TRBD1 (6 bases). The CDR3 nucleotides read TGTGCCGCCAACAGGGGCACAGATACGCAGTATTTT. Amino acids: CAANRGTDTQYF.